The 8 T cell receptor beta chains listed next were all sequenced from one sample in a study of shared clonotypes between healthy human individuals. CD8 cells classed as naive were CD45RO-negative and positively selected for CCR7, excluding terminally differentiated effector memory CD45RA+ cells. Clones were sequenced by immunoSEQ multiplex PCR, and TCRdb holds only the in-frame ones, with some missing. This sample yields hundreds of thousands of clones, of which under 95% are seen a single time; more than 20% belongs to the top ten. The material sequenced was naive CD8+ T cells sorted from blood. All receptors derive from a man aged 25 to 45 in good health.

The V call is TRBV7-6, the J call TRBJ2-2, with D possibly matching TRBD2 (5 bases). The CDR3 has 16 residues. V was trimmed by 1 base and J by 0 bases, leaving 9 bases between them. CDR1 SGHVS and CDR2 FNYEAQ come from the germline V gene. CDR3 sequence (DNA): TGTGCCAGCAGCTTAGGACTACAACCGAACACCGGGGAGCTGTTTTTT. It specifies CASSLGLQPNTGELFF.

V gene TRBV10-1 combines with J gene TRBJ1-1, with D possibly being TRBD1 (5 bases). This CDR3 is built from 13 residues. V was cut by 4 bases and J by 4 bases, with 10 bases left in between. Germline CDR1 WNHNN, CDR2 SYGVQD (reference sequence). In nucleotides, the CDR3 is TGCGCCAGCAGTGTAAGAGGGGTCACTGAAGCTTTCTTT. This gives the protein CASSVRGVTEAFF.

The rearrangement uses TRBV4-1 and TRBJ1-4; D unclear. Trimming cost V 3 bases and J 7 bases, with 6 bases left between them. Germline CDR1 MGHRA, CDR2 YSYEKL. The CDR3 has 12 residues. CDR3 residues: CASSHASEKLFF. CDR3 DNA: TGCGCCAGCAGCCACGCGTCTGAAAAACTGTTTTTT.

The gene calls are TRBV18 and TRBJ1-4; maybe TRBD1 (5 bases). Trimming left V 1 base short and J 5 bases short, with 11 bases between. The CDR3 length is 15 residues. Germline CDR1 is KGHSH and CDR2 is LQKENI. The CDR3 bases are TGTGCCAGCTCACCACTGGGACGGAGCAATGAAAAACTGTTTTTT. Encoded protein: CASSPLGRSNEKLFF.

This sequence joins TRBV7-9 and TRBJ1-1; D not certain. The V gene's germline CDR1 is SEHNR and CDR2 FQNEAQ (reference sequence). The length of the CDR3 is 14 residues. V was clipped by 0 bases and J by 5 bases, with 10 bases between them. The CDR3 DNA reads as TGTGCCAGCAGCTTAGCGGGTGGAAGAACTGAAGCTTTCTTT. Protein product: CASSLAGGRTEAFF. Combining the CDR3 with reference TRBV7-9 and TRBJ1-1 gives the whole variable domain DTGVSQNPRHKITKRGQNVTFRCDPISEHNRLYWYRQTLGQGPEFLTYFQNEAQLEKSRLLSDRFSAERPKGSFSTLEIQRTEQGDSAMYLCASSLAGGRTEAFFGQGTRLTVV.

Comment on this clone: This CDR3 is also generated by other DNA sequences in the sample. This chain links TRBV19 with TRBJ2-7; D is unclear. The CDR3 is 13 amino acids. Germline V CDR1 and CDR2: LNHDA, SQIVND (reference sequence). V was pared by 1 base and J by 3 bases, with 7 bases between. This chain's CDR3 is CASSIGAGYEQYF. The CDR3 DNA reads TGTGCCAGTAGTATAGGAGCCGGCTACGAGCAGTACTTC. Complete variable domain (other parts from reference TRBV19 and TRBJ2-7): DGGITQSPKYLFRKEGQNVTLSCEQNLNHDAMYWYRQDPGQGLRLIYYSQIVNDFQKGDIAEGYSVSREKKESFPLTVTSAQKNPTAFYLCASSIGAGYEQYFGPGTRLTVT.

This rearrangement joins TRBV10-3 to TRBJ1-1; no definite D call. The CDR3 contains 13 residues. V was shortened by 6 bases and J by 0 bases, with 8 bases between the two germline ends. CDR1 is ENHRY and CDR2 is SYGVKD in the germline V gene. The CDR3 bases are TGTGCCATCAGCCTGGGTCTGAACACTGAAGCTTTCTTT. Its translation: CAISLGLNTEAFF.

The V and J genes are TRBV7-2 and TRBJ1-2; 9 nucleotides match TRBD1. Looked up from germline, CDR1 is SGHTA and CDR2 is FQGNSA. CDR3 size: 16 residues. V lost 4 bases and J lost 3; bases outside the gene matches: 9. DNA for the CDR3: TGTGCCAGCAGCTCCCGTTTAGGGGACAGGGACTATGGCTACACCTTC. This codes for CASSSRLGDRDYGYTF.